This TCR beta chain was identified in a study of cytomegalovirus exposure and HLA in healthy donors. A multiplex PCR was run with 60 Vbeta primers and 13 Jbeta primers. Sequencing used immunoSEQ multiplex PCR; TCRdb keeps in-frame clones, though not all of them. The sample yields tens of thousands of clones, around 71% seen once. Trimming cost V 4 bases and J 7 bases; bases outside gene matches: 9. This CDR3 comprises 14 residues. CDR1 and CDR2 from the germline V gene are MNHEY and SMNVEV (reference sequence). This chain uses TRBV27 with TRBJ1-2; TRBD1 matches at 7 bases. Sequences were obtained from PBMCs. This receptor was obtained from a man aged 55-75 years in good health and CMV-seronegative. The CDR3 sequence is CASSSIQGSGGYTF. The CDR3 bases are TGTGCCAGCAGTTCAATACAGGGGTCCGGTGGCTACACCTTC.